This TCR beta chain originates from a study of T-cell memory formation after mild COVID-19. Study-level findings and limits: The study detected some responding clones in pre-infection memory, suggesting cross-reactive memory joined.

As concerns this clonotype: The antigen remains unidentified.

The CDR3 consists of 14 residues. Trimming pared 0 bases from V and 4 bases from J, leaving 8 bases between. CDR1 and CDR2 (germline): SGHKS, YYEKEE (reference sequence). From the 5' RACE reads, TCRdb called clonotypes with MiXCR, one entry per CDR3 protein. The sample lists about 140,000 distinct CDR3 sequences, roughly 14% occurring once. The chain combines TRBV5-5 with TRBJ1-5; tentatively, D is TRBD1 (5 bases). Material for sequencing was PBMCs or a T cell subset sorted from them (not recorded which). This receptor was obtained from an adult woman who had mild COVID-19 (a few samples of this study predate the infection). Cell type and time point are not known. In DNA, the CDR3 is TGTGCCAGCAGCTTGGGGGACCGGAATCAGCCCCAGCATTTT. Translated, it gives CASSLGDRNQPQHF.